This TCR beta chain came from a study of beta chain features in type 1 diabetes. Findings and limits, study-wide: Over-representation of high TCR-expressing cells was a possible consequence of cDNA sequencing. Researchers report that Type 1 diabetes patients had moderately but significantly shorter TCRB CDR3s across all four CD4+ subsets.

This clone showed up just a few times. The antigen is undetermined. Trimming at V came to 8 bases and at J to 7 bases, leaving 14 bases not matched to a gene. The CDR3 runs to 15 residues. In germline, CDR1 is PRHDT, CDR2 FYEKMQ (reference sequence). Sequenced material consisted of expressed TCRB transcripts (all of the isolated RNA was reverse transcribed). Sequenced naive, central memory and regulatory T cell samples produced an average of around 4 million reads. Sequencing used immunoSEQ multiplex PCR; TCRdb keeps in-frame clones, though not all of them. The sample has hundreds of thousands of clones; roughly 10% are singletons. The single heparinised draw taken from each donor contained 90 to 150 mL of blood on average.

The sequence was collected from a woman between 18 and 29 years old in good health. The specimen sequenced was naive CD4+ T cells from blood. The chain couples TRBV13 to TRBJ2-1, with 7 bases that match TRBD2. As DNA, the CDR3 is TGTGCCAGCGCCCGCAACGGCGGGAGTGGGAATGAGCAGTTCTTC. Its protein product is CASARNGGSGNEQFF. The whole variable domain, filled in from reference TRBV13 and TRBJ2-1, reads AAGVIQSPRHLIKEKRETATLKCYPIPRHDTVYWYQQGPGQDPQFLISFYEKMQSDKGSIPDRFSAQQFSDYHSELNMSSLELGDSALYFCASARNGGSGNEQFFGPGTRLTVL.